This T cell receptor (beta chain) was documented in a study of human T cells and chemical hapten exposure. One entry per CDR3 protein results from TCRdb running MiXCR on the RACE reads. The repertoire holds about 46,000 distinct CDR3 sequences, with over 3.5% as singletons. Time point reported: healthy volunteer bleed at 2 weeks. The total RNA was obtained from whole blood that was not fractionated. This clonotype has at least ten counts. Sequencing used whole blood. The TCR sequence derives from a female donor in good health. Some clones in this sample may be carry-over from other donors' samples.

DNA of the CDR3: TGCGCCAGCAGCTTGGGACATAGCAATCAGCCCCAGCATTTT. It translates to CASSLGHSNQPQHF. The rearrangement joins TRBV5-1 to TRBJ1-5; D call uncertain. Germline V gene data show CDR1 as SGHRS and CDR2 as YFSETQ. Trimming took 0 bases from V and 0 from J, leaving 4 bases between them. The CDR3 length is 14 residues.